The clone carrying this T cell receptor beta chain turned up a few times. Original processing methods: Reference gene primer amplification yielded estimated nucleated cell counts. The data were produced by immunoSEQ multiplex PCR, yet TCRdb's version contains in-frame clones alone and is incomplete. That table furnishes V, J and clone size, whereas the DNA furnished D and trimming. The sample contains hundreds of thousands of clones, roughly 86% of which appear only once. The data originate from a study of blood T cell repertoires in COVID-19. For the study at large: T cells, B-cell-depleted T cells, or PBMCs supplied cDNA or gDNA.

Sequenced sample: peripheral blood. This TCR came from an older woman with COVID-19, enrolled during active disease.

The CDR3 loop reads CASSLNPSGGNYNEQFF. Written as DNA, the CDR3 is TGTGCCAGCAGCCTAAACCCTTCAGGGGGCAACTACAATGAGCAGTTCTTC. The chain links TRBV4-2 to TRBJ2-1; 8 bases agree with TRBD1. Germline CDR1 and CDR2: LGHNA and YNFKEQ. Trimming removed 4 bases from V and 3 bases from J; junction bases left unmatched: 11. There are 17 residues in the CDR3.